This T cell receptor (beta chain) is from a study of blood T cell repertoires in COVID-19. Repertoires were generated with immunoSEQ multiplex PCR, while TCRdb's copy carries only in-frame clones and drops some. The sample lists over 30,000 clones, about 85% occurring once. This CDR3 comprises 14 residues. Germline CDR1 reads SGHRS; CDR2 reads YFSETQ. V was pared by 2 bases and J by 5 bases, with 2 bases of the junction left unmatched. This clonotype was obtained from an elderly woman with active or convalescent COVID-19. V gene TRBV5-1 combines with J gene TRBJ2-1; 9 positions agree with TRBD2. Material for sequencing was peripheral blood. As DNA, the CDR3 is TGCGCCAGCAGCTTACTAGCGGGTAACAATGAGCAGTTCTTC. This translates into CASSLLAGNNEQFF. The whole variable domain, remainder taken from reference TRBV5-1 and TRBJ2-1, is KAGVTQTPRYLIKTRGQQVTLSCSPISGHRSVSWYQQTPGQGLQFLFEYFSETQRNKGNFPGRFSGRQFSNSRSEMNVSTLELGDSALYLCASSLLAGNNEQFFGPGTRLTVL.